What follows are 19 T cell receptor beta chains derived from one specimen sequenced in a study of T-cell reconstitution after alpha-beta-depleted transplantation in children (dated by TCRdb to 2015 to 2016). Library method: PCR. The sequencing machine was an Illumina HiSeq 2500. TCR library preparation used molecular barcoding, with unique molecular identifiers applied to normalize quantification of the TCRbeta repertoire. TCRdb handled the public reads itself, with Q25 trimming in fastp and clone calling in MiXCR, and kept productive beta chains. Rows are combined by CDR3 protein, so each entry shows the most common genes and DNA. Within this sample are 250,000 to 400,000 distinct CDR3 sequences, with around 25% of them counted one time only. The top ten hold approximately 11% of the sample. The treatment or condition label on this specimen signifies: allogeneic hematopoietic cell transplantation with graft depleted of TCRalphabeta T cells and CD19 B cells.

Sequencing was performed on PBMCs, mostly from graft donor cells, taken 180 days after TCRalphabeta/CD19-depleted stem cell transplant. The receptors come from a male patient younger than 18 who had a stem cell transplant for acute lymphoblastic leukemia, so the T cells may come from the graft donor.

This clonotype came up a few times. The V gene is TRBV5-6, the J gene TRBJ1-1; D call uncertain. CDR1 SGHDT and CDR2 YYEEEE come from the germline V gene. The V and J ends lost 2 bases and 0 bases respectively, with 5 bases between them. The CDR3 covers 13 residues. CDR3 protein: CASSLQMNTEAFF. Here the CDR3 DNA reads TGTGCCAGCAGCTTACAGATGAACACTGAAGCTTTCTTT.

For the CDR3, the DNA is TGTGCCAGCAGCTTTTCTAGCGATGGGTACGAGCAGTACTTC. Encoded protein: CASSFSSDGYEQYF. The chain uses TRBV7-9 and TRBJ2-7; TRBD2 is a possible D gene (6 bases). The CDR3 is 14 amino acids. V was trimmed by 3 bases and J by 4 bases, leaving 13 bases between them. CDR1 SEHNR and CDR2 FQNEAQ come from the germline V gene (reference sequence).

This chain uses TRBV18 with TRBJ2-5; D is undetermined. The germline gives CDR1 KGHSH, CDR2 LQKENI. Trimming cost V 5 bases and J 1 base, with 5 bases left between them. The CDR3 consists of 12 residues. DNA of the CDR3: TGTGCCAGCTCAACGTTCCAAGAGACCCAGTACTTC. Encoded protein: CASSTFQETQYF. Full variable domain (missing parts from reference TRBV18 and TRBJ2-5): NAGVMQNPRHLVRRRGQEARLRCSPMKGHSHVYWYRQLPEEGLKFMVYLQKENIIDESGMPKERFSAEFPKEGPSILRIQQVVRGDSAAYFCASSTFQETQYFGPGTRLLVL.

The sample holds a few counts of this clonotype. The chain couples TRBV7-7 to TRBJ1-1; D gene ambiguous. V was clipped by 5 bases and J by 2 bases, with 15 bases between them. Germline V gene sequence: CDR1 SSHAT, CDR2 FNYEAQ (reference sequence). This CDR3 comprises 15 residues. CDR3 residues: CASSPFGRTNTEAFF. CDR3 in DNA: TGTGCCAGCAGCCCTTTCGGACGGACTAACACTGAAGCTTTCTTT.

This clonotype was detected a few times. The V and J genes are TRBV7-3 and TRBJ2-1; 9 bases match TRBD1. The V segment lost 6 bases and the J segment 6 bases; nucleotides outside the gene matches: 6. Per the germline V gene, CDR1 is SGHTA and CDR2 is FQGTGA. The length of the CDR3 is 14 residues. CDR3 DNA: TGTGCCAGCAGTCCGGACAGGGGAAGCAATGAGCAGTTCTTC. This gives the protein CASSPDRGSNEQFF.

The V call is TRBV20-1, the J call TRBJ2-5; 10 bases agree with TRBD1. With 2 bases clipped from V and 8 bases from J, the junction kept 14 bases outside the gene matches. The CDR3 consists of 16 residues. CDR1 is DFQATT, CDR2 SNEGSKA, per germline (reference sequence). The CDR3 region is CSARRRTGGNLVTQYF. The CDR3, as DNA: TGCAGTGCTAGACGTAGGACAGGGGGTAATCTGGTAACCCAGTACTTC.

The chain joins TRBV24-1 to TRBJ2-1; 8 bases line up with TRBD2. Germline trimming cut 0 bases from V and 7 bases from J; bases unmatched to any gene: 4. Germline CDR1 is KGHDR and CDR2 is SFDVKD. CDR3 length: 15 amino acids. CDR3 sequence reads: CATSDLLPGGNEQFF. CDR3 DNA sequence: TGTGCCACCAGTGATTTGCTTCCGGGAGGGAATGAGCAGTTCTTC.

The table lists this clonotype with a few counts. V is TRBV11-2 and J is TRBJ2-1; D not resolved. V was trimmed by 5 bases and J by 0 bases, leaving 11 bases between them. Germline CDR1 is SGHAT and CDR2 is FQNNGV. The CDR3 spans 15 residues. CDR3 in DNA: TGTGCCAGCAGCCGCCAGCCAAGCTCCTACAATGAGCAGTTCTTC. Its translation: CASSRQPSSYNEQFF.

In this sample, this clonotype turned up once. This chain connects TRBV6-5 to TRBJ2-7, with a possible D match to TRBD2 (6 bases). This CDR3 has 14 amino acids. In germline, CDR1 is MNHEY, CDR2 SVGAGI. The germline V and J ends were trimmed by 4 bases and 4 bases, with 14 bases remaining between them. CDR3 sequence (DNA): TGTGCCAGCAGTTGGGGGGACGTCAAGTACGAGCAGTACTTC. Protein sequence: CASSWGDVKYEQYF.

The chain recombines TRBV9 with TRBJ2-7, with D tentatively TRBD2 (6 bases). The CDR3 is 15 residues long. The V gene lost 0 bases and the J gene lost 1 base, with 11 bases spanning the gap. CDR1 and CDR2 from the germline V gene are SGDLS and YYNGEE. CDR3 sequence (DNA): TGTGCCAGCAGCGTAGCTGAACTAGCTTCCTACGAGCAGTACTTC. It codes for CASSVAELASYEQYF.

V is TRBV18 and J is TRBJ1-6, with 9 positions matching TRBD1. V shed 4 bases, J shed 7 bases, and the junction held 8 bases outside the gene matches. The CDR3 totals 16 residues. Germline V CDR1 and CDR2: KGHSH, LQKENI. CDR3 loop: CASSQDRGFLNSPLHF. Written as DNA, the CDR3 is TGTGCCAGCTCACAGGACAGGGGTTTTTTAAATTCACCCCTCCACTTT.

Only a few counts were recorded for this clonotype. The genes are TRBV4-2 and TRBJ1-1; 8 bases match TRBD1. Germline trimming cut 0 bases from V and 1 base from J; bases unmatched to any gene: 7. The germline CDR1 and CDR2 sequences are LGHNA and YNFKEQ. There are 17 residues in the CDR3. CDR3 residues: CASSQEFWTGWNTEAFF. The DNA for the CDR3 is TGTGCCAGCAGCCAAGAATTTTGGACAGGGTGGAACACTGAAGCTTTCTTT.

This chain joins TRBV5-1 and TRBJ2-1, with D tentatively TRBD2 (5 bases). The germline V gene encodes CDR1 SGHRS and CDR2 YFSETQ. Trimming removed 5 bases at V and 5 bases at J, with 14 bases between. This CDR3 spans 14 amino acids. The CDR3 DNA reads TGCGCCAGCAGGCGCTTGGGAGAAAACAATGAGCAGTTCTTC. Its protein is CASRRLGENNEQFF.

This clonotype has just a few counts. The chain is built from TRBV4-1 and TRBJ2-7, with TRBD2 matching 13 bases. Per germline, CDR1 MGHRA and CDR2 YSYEKL. Trimming at V came to 4 bases and at J to 2 bases, leaving 5 bases not matched to a gene. This CDR3 comprises 16 residues. CDR3 DNA sequence: TGCGCCAGCAGCCCACTGACTAGCGGGGGGCCCTACGAGCAGTACTTC. Translation gives CASSPLTSGGPYEQYF.

This clonotype showed up just a few times. The chain recombines TRBV4-2 with TRBJ2-1; TRBD2 matches at 7 bases. The germline CDR1 and CDR2 sequences are LGHNA and YNFKEQ. The CDR3 runs to 16 residues. Losses at the gene ends were 1 base for V and 4 bases for J; bases not matched to a gene: 7. Written as DNA, the CDR3 is TGTGCCAGCAGCCAAGGGGTAGCCGGGGGGTACAATGAGCAGTTCTTC. Its protein product is CASSQGVAGGYNEQFF.

This clonotype was recorded a few times. The V and J genes are TRBV5-4 and TRBJ1-3; TRBD1 is a possible D gene (5 bases). From germline, CDR1 is SGHNT and CDR2 YYREEE (reference sequence). Trimming shortened V by 1 base and J by 8 bases, and 16 bases separated the two germline ends. The CDR3 spans 15 residues. The CDR3 loop reads CASSLKRGTLDTIYF. The CDR3 DNA follows: TGTGCCAGCAGCTTGAAAAGGGGAACACTAGACACCATATATTTT.

The V and J genes are TRBV20-1 and TRBJ2-2; tentative D call: TRBD1 (9 bases). CDR1 and CDR2 from the germline V gene are DFQATT and SNEGSKA (reference sequence). The CDR3 is 16 residues long. The CDR3 region has the DNA TGCTCACTCCCAACAGGGGGCGGGAGGAGCGCCGGGGAGCTGTTTTTT. Protein: CSLPTGGGRSAGELFF.

This chain connects TRBV4-1 to TRBJ1-6; D unresolved. CDR3 length: 16 amino acids. Trimming removed 4 bases from V and 10 bases from J, with 20 bases in between. The germline V gene has CDR1 MGHRA and CDR2 YSYEKL. The CDR3 sequence: CASSPWWESVGSPLHF. CDR3 nucleotide sequence: TGCGCCAGCAGCCCTTGGTGGGAAAGCGTAGGATCACCCCTCCACTTT.

The chain is built from TRBV7-9 and TRBJ1-2, with TRBD1 as a possible D gene (5 bases). The germline V and J ends were trimmed by 1 base and 4 bases, with 19 bases remaining between them. This CDR3 is 17 amino acids long. Germline V lookup: CDR1 SEHNR, CDR2 FQNEAQ (reference sequence). CDR3 loop: CASSLEGRRHAVYGYTF. CDR3 nucleotides: TGTGCCAGCAGCTTAGAGGGGAGGAGACACGCTGTCTATGGCTACACCTTC.